This entry is about one TCR beta chain. Noted treatment: some 19 received Ad26.COV2.S at low or high dose, single or two shots; about 5 received placebo; per-sample allocation not given. Day 63 following the first vaccine or placebo injection was when the samples were taken. The assay was immunoSEQ multiplex PCR, and TCRdb's table has in-frame clones only and misses some. The sample yields fewer than 500,000 clones, 89% seen once. This specimen belongs to a study of Ad26.COV2.S vaccination and SARS-CoV-2 variants. Germline values: CDR1 PRHDT, CDR2 FYEKMQ (reference sequence). The CDR3 is 14 amino acids. The V and J ends lost 1 base and 5 bases, in that order; junction bases with no gene match: 2.

This sequence originates from a person aged 18-60 years who received the Ad26.COV2.S COVID-19 vaccine or a placebo. The chain links TRBV13 to TRBJ2-1; 7 nucleotides line up with TRBD2. The source was peripheral blood, collected in a trial of Ad26.COV2.S vaccine versus placebo. The CDR3 spells CASSLDLADNEQFF. Written as DNA, the CDR3 is TGTGCCAGCAGCTTAGACCTAGCGGACAATGAGCAGTTCTTC.